Listed below are T cell receptor beta chains from one sample, sequenced in a study of T cells in Graves' hyperthyroidism and ophthalmopathy. TCRdb independently ran MiXCR on the multiplex PCR reads; one entry per CDR3 protein. The table includes hundreds of thousands of distinct CDR3 sequences, around 24% detected once. The sample comprised blood. The source of these receptors is a woman aged 30 to 39 with Graves' ophthalmopathy. CDR3s include the opening cysteine and the closing phenylalanine or tryptophan. The order of the fields is CDR3 protein, CDR3 DNA, V gene, clone size, J gene, D gene. A D gene is named only where the DNA matches it firmly. Rows may omit the clone size; those that give it use once, few, many or a size class.

CASRRTGDNSPLHF | TGTGCCAGCAGGCGGACAGGAGATAATTCACCCCTCCACTTT | TRBV6-2/TRBV6-3 | few | TRBJ1-6 | TRBD1
CASSLRFGAYEQYF | TGTGCCAGTAGTTTAAGATTCGGGGCCTACGAGCAGTACTTC | TRBV19 | - | TRBJ2-7 | -
CASRTDEYSYEQYF | TGTGCCAGCAGGACGGACGAGTACTCCTACGAGCAGTACTTC | TRBV12-3/TRBV12-4 | many | TRBJ2-7 | -
CASSLARSAGELFF | TGTGCCAGCAGCTTAGCACGGTCGGCCGGGGAGCTGTTTTTT | TRBV7-2 | many | TRBJ2-2 | -
CASSLVSGPTGQYF | TGTGCCAGCAGTCTTGTTAGCGGCCCTACGGGGCAGTACTTC | TRBV12-3/TRBV12-4 | once | TRBJ2-7 | -
CASSEGRAGTGLSSYEQYF | TGTGCCAGCAGTGAAGGAAGGGCGGGAACGGGGCTGAGCTCCTACGAGCAGTACTTC | TRBV6-1 | - | TRBJ2-7 | -
CASSLSAGGNSPLHF | TGTGCCAGCAGCTTATCAGCAGGGGGCAATTCACCCCTCCACTTT | TRBV7-3 | many | TRBJ1-6 | TRBD1
CASSWGTQETQYF | TGTGCCAGCAGTTGGGGAACACAAGAGACCCAGTACTTC | TRBV12-3/TRBV12-4 | many | TRBJ2-5 | -
CASREGRSYEQYF | TGTGCCAGCAGAGAGGGTAGATCCTACGAGCAGTACTTC | TRBV6-1 | - | TRBJ2-7 | -
CASSLGTASRSYGYTF | TGTGCCAGCAGCTTAGGGACGGCGAGTAGGAGCTATGGCTACACCTTC | TRBV11-2 | few | TRBJ1-2 | -
CASSQAGLAVVEQYF | TGTGCCAGCAGCCAAGCGGGGCTAGCGGTAGTCGAGCAGTACTTC | TRBV3-1 | many | TRBJ2-7 | TRBD2
CSAKLAGGTNTGELFF | TGCAGTGCTAAACTAGCGGGGGGCACGAACACCGGGGAGCTGTTTTTT | TRBV20-1 | many | TRBJ2-2 | TRBD2
CASSLMGNTEAFF | TGTGCCAGCAGTTTAATGGGTAACACTGAAGCTTTCTTT | TRBV12-3/TRBV12-4 | many | TRBJ1-1 | -
CASSSDGKSNQPQHF | TGTGCCAGCAGCTCGGACGGGAAAAGCAATCAGCCCCAGCATTTT | TRBV7-3 | - | TRBJ1-5 | -
CATSRDAGGNSALHF | TGTGCCACCAGCAGAGATGCAGGGGGAAATTCAGCCCTCCACTTT | TRBV15 | - | TRBJ1-6 | TRBD1
CASSSTGGAQETQYF | TGTGCCAGCAGCTCCACCGGGGGGGCCCAAGAGACCCAGTACTTC | TRBV2 | - | TRBJ2-5 | TRBD2
CASRDRDWSEQYF | TGTGCCAGCAGGGACAGGGATTGGAGCGAGCAGTACTTC | TRBV12-3/TRBV12-4 | many | TRBJ2-7 | TRBD1
CASSMTSDQETQYF | TGTGCCAGCAGCATGACTAGCGATCAAGAGACCCAGTACTTC | TRBV11-2 | - | TRBJ2-5 | TRBD2
CASSQRHGFNTEAFF | TGCGCCAGCAGCCAACGGCACGGGTTCAACACTGAAGCTTTCTTT | TRBV4-1 | many | TRBJ1-1 | -
CASSPRDGGNYGYTF | TGTGCCAGCAGCCCCCGGGACGGGGGAAATTATGGCTACACCTTC | TRBV7-3 | many | TRBJ1-2 | -
CASSLWVNQETQYF | TGCGCCAGCAGCTTGTGGGTCAACCAAGAGACCCAGTACTTC | TRBV5-1 | many | TRBJ2-5 | -
CASRTDSLNQPQHF | TGTGCCAGTAGAACGGACAGCCTAAATCAGCCCCAGCATTTT | TRBV19 | many | TRBJ1-5 | -
CASSPPWGGDEQYF | TGTGCCAGCTCACCACCATGGGGGGGCGACGAGCAGTACTTC | TRBV18 | - | TRBJ2-7 | -
CSANALDSTGPQHF | TGCAGTGCCAACGCCCTGGACAGCACCGGGCCCCAGCATTTT | TRBV20-1 | many | TRBJ1-5 | -
CASRRTTGTGSTGELFF | TGTGCCAGCAGACGAACGACCGGGACAGGGTCCACCGGGGAGCTGTTTTTT | TRBV27 | few | TRBJ2-2 | TRBD1
CASSQGTGMSIIYGYTF | TGTGCCAGCAGCCAAGGGACAGGCATGAGCATAATCTATGGCTACACCTTC | TRBV3-1 | - | TRBJ1-2 | TRBD1
CASSLTESRSGANVLTF | TGTGCCAGCAGCTTAACAGAGTCAAGGTCTGGGGCCAACGTCCTGACTTTC | TRBV7-3 | many | TRBJ2-6 | -
CASRNRGYPQETQYF | TGTGCCAGCAGAAACAGGGGGTACCCCCAAGAGACCCAGTACTTC | TRBV28 | - | TRBJ2-5 | TRBD1
CASSSGQTYTF | TGTGCCAGCAGTTCCGGACAAACTTACACCTTC | TRBV6-5 | many | TRBJ1-2 | -
CASSAAGGKFEQYF | TGTGCCAGCAGTGCCGCAGGGGGAAAGTTCGAGCAGTACTTC | TRBV25-1 | many | TRBJ2-7 | TRBD1
CASSYGARGATGELFF | TGTGCCAGCAGTTACGGGGCCAGGGGGGCCACCGGGGAGCTGTTTTTT | TRBV6-5 | many | TRBJ2-2 | -
CASSPGQEVDGYTF | TGCGCCAGCAGCCCAGGACAAGAAGTGGATGGCTACACCTTC | TRBV5-1 | - | TRBJ1-2 | -
CAWSVPRRNTEAFF | TGTGCCTGGAGTGTACCCCGTAGGAACACTGAAGCTTTCTTT | TRBV30 | many | TRBJ1-1 | -
CASSDRGHEAFF | TGTGCCAGCAGTGACCGCGGCCATGAAGCTTTCTTT | TRBV25-1 | many | TRBJ1-1 | -
CATSRDHRVSNQPQHF | TGTGCCACCAGCAGAGATCACAGGGTGAGCAATCAGCCCCAGCATTTT | TRBV15 | - | TRBJ1-5 | -
CASSLDWGYYEQYF | TGCGCCAGCAGCTTGGATTGGGGGTACTACGAGCAGTACTTC | TRBV5-1 | many | TRBJ2-7 | -
CASSLRTGLAFF | TGTGCCAGCAGTCTAAGGACAGGACTTGCTTTCTTT | TRBV6-5 | many | TRBJ1-1 | TRBD1
CASSFRPGFRANYGYTF | TGTGCCAGCAGCTTCAGGCCAGGTTTCCGAGCTAACTATGGCTACACCTTC | TRBV11-2 | - | TRBJ1-2 | -
CASSPKAGQGFYEQYF | TGTGCCAGCAGCCCCAAGGCTGGACAAGGGTTCTACGAGCAGTACTTC | TRBV11-2 | - | TRBJ2-7 | -
CASSEYGHSGNTIYF | TGTGCCAGCAGTGAATACGGCCACTCTGGAAACACCATATATTTT | TRBV2 | many | TRBJ1-3 | -
CASRAGDDTGELFF | TGTGCCAGCAGAGCTGGGGATGACACCGGGGAGCTGTTTTTT | TRBV6-4 | - | TRBJ2-2 | -
CASRRDGNQPQHF | TGTGCCAGCAGGCGGGACGGCAATCAGCCCCAGCATTTT | TRBV12-3/TRBV12-4 | many | TRBJ1-5 | -
CASSLSPGQITPLHF | TGTGCCAGCAGCTTATCTCCGGGACAGATAACACCCCTCCACTTT | TRBV7-2 | many | TRBJ1-6 | TRBD1
CASSYSLGGANTEAFF | TGTGCCAGCAGTTACTCCCTTGGGGGGGCGAACACTGAAGCTTTCTTT | TRBV6-5 | many | TRBJ1-1 | -
CASREGGGTTEAFF | TGCGCCAGTCGCGAGGGGGGAGGGACCACTGAAGCTTTCTTT | TRBV5-1 | - | TRBJ1-1 | -
CASSPGSHEQYF | TGTGCCAGCAGCCCGGGTAGCCACGAGCAGTACTTC | TRBV27 | - | TRBJ2-7 | -
CASSAEFQETQYF | TGTGCCAGCAGTGCGGAGTTCCAAGAGACCCAGTACTTC | TRBV12-3/TRBV12-4 | - | TRBJ2-5 | -
CASSDSPGQGIFSGNTIYF | TGTGCCAGCAGCGACTCACCGGGACAGGGAATTTTCTCTGGAAACACCATATATTTT | TRBV9 | few | TRBJ1-3 | TRBD1
CASTLDRDYGYTF | TGCGCCAGCACTCTGGACAGGGACTATGGCTACACCTTC | TRBV5-1 | many | TRBJ1-2 | TRBD1
CASSLYPPGSDVFF | TGTGCCAGCAGTTTGTACCCCCCGGGGTCTGACGTTTTCTTT | TRBV12-3/TRBV12-4 | many | TRBJ1-1 | -
CSAIPGQGNSPLHF | TGCAGTGCTATCCCGGGACAGGGAAATTCACCCCTCCACTTT | TRBV20-1 | - | TRBJ1-6 | TRBD1
CASSLNPALGVKQYF | TGTGCCAGCAGCTTAAATCCCGCCCTAGGCGTGAAGCAGTACTTC | TRBV11-2 | - | TRBJ2-7 | -
CSAEDRYSNQPQHF | TGCAGTGCTGAAGACAGATATAGCAATCAGCCCCAGCATTTT | TRBV20-1 | many | TRBJ1-5 | -
CASRRTGVAKNIQYF | TGTGCCAGCAGACGAACAGGGGTAGCCAAAAACATTCAGTACTTC | TRBV28 | many | TRBJ2-4 | TRBD1
CASNLEEGNYGYTF | TGTGCCAGCAACCTAGAGGAGGGAAACTATGGCTACACCTTC | TRBV6-1 | many | TRBJ1-2 | -
CASSDPAGHYEQYF | TGTGCCAGCAGTGATCCAGCGGGGCACTACGAGCAGTACTTC | TRBV25-1 | many | TRBJ2-7 | TRBD2